Listed below are T cell receptor beta chains from one sample, sequenced in a study of cytomegalovirus exposure and HLA in healthy donors. Some clones are missing from TCRdb's copy, which holds only in-frame ones; the method was immunoSEQ multiplex PCR. The data contain around 44,000 clones, about 85% of them singletons. The specimen was PBMCs. The receptors derive from a woman aged 40-49 years in good health and CMV-seropositive. The conserved cysteine and the conserved F or W are not part of the CDR3 here.

j_call: TRBJ1-2
v_call: TRBV19
cdr3_aa: ASEDTGKLVGYT

j_call: TRBJ2-3
v_call: TRBV19
cdr3_aa: ASSMMGAGANTDTQY

j_call: TRBJ2-1
v_call: TRBV28
cdr3_aa: ASSRRTSGVYNEQF

j_call: TRBJ2-1
v_call: TRBV7-2
cdr3_aa: ASSLSGWSVEQF

j_call: TRBJ2-5
v_call: TRBV5-1
cdr3_aa: ASSLDGSEKTQY

j_call: TRBJ2-5
v_call: TRBV28
cdr3_aa: ASRGGGGQETQY

j_call: TRBJ2-2
v_call: TRBV18
cdr3_aa: ASSPRRQGAWTGELF

j_call: TRBJ1-1
v_call: TRBV6-5
cdr3_aa: ASSEQVYTEAF

j_call: TRBJ2-2
v_call: TRBV7-9
cdr3_aa: ASKREAGTGELF

j_call: TRBJ2-1
v_call: TRBV6-5
cdr3_aa: ASRLAVGNEQF

j_call: TRBJ1-1
v_call: TRBV6-6
cdr3_aa: ASSHGLENTEAF

j_call: TRBJ1-4
v_call: TRBV15
cdr3_aa: ATSRGGGSNEKLF

j_call: TRBJ2-1
v_call: TRBV7-8
cdr3_aa: ASSSPASGGPSYNEQF

j_call: TRBJ2-1
v_call: TRBV7-2
cdr3_aa: ASRLRAGGPGNEQF

j_call: TRBJ1-4
v_call: TRBV4-1
cdr3_aa: ASSQGDTWGEKLF

j_call: TRBJ2-2
v_call: TRBV14
cdr3_aa: ASSQVIGRYTGELF

j_call: TRBJ2-3
v_call: TRBV9
cdr3_aa: ASSPRTGTDTQY

j_call: TRBJ2-4
v_call: TRBV19
cdr3_aa: ASSIEGRDWNIQY

j_call: TRBJ1-5
v_call: TRBV10-3
cdr3_aa: AISERTGLDQPQH

j_call: TRBJ1-1
v_call: TRBV28
cdr3_aa: ASKGTGPPMNTEAF

j_call: TRBJ2-7
v_call: TRBV28
cdr3_aa: ASSFLTAREQY

j_call: TRBJ1-2
v_call: TRBV15
cdr3_aa: ATSSRGTVFYGYT

j_call: TRBJ2-7
v_call: TRBV28
cdr3_aa: ASSSTSGRIYEQY

j_call: TRBJ1-4
v_call: TRBV4-2
cdr3_aa: ASSQTGGSNEKLF